What follows are 9 T cell receptor beta chains derived from one specimen sequenced in a study of blood T cell repertoires in COVID-19. TCRdb's copy holds only in-frame clones and misses some; the assay was immunoSEQ multiplex PCR. In the table there are around 76,000 clones, more than 75% of which are singletons. Input material: peripheral blood. The receptors were sampled from a woman aged 70-85 years with acute or convalescent COVID-19.

This clone was detected only once. The chain has TRBV6-5 and TRBJ1-1, with a tentative D call TRBD1 (6 bases). Between the trimmed V and J ends, which lost 7 bases and 1 base, there was a span of 16 bases. The CDR3 is made up of 15 amino acids. Looked up from germline, CDR1 is MNHEY and CDR2 is SVGAGI. The CDR3, as DNA: TGTGCCAGCACAGGGGCCAAAACGGGGAACACTGAAGCTTTCTTT. Amino acids: CASTGAKTGNTEAFF.

The rearrangement uses TRBV19 and TRBJ2-3; D perhaps matches TRBD1 (6 bases). The CDR3 spans 14 residues. V lost 4 bases to trimming and J lost 0 bases, with 8 bases between them. The germline CDR1 and CDR2 sequences are LNHDA and SQIVND (reference sequence). The CDR3 DNA reads as TGTGCCAGTAGTACCACAGGGAGCACAGATACGCAGTATTTT. This translates into CASSTTGSTDTQYF.

The chain carries TRBV3-1 (or the pseudogene TRBV3-2) and TRBJ2-2; D is unclear. The germline CDR1 and CDR2 sequences are LGHDT and YNNKEL (reference sequence). The germline V and J ends were trimmed by 1 base and 0 bases, with 9 bases remaining between them. The CDR3 is made up of 16 amino acids. The CDR3 sequence is CASSQVGGANTGELFF. The CDR3 DNA follows: TGTGCCAGCAGCCAAGTTGGCGGAGCGAACACCGGGGAGCTGTTTTTT.

This clone was seen only once. The chain uses TRBV10-3 and TRBJ1-6, with 8 nucleotides matching TRBD1. Per germline, CDR1 ENHRY and CDR2 SYGVKD. This CDR3 spans 14 amino acids. J gave up 10 bases and V 4 bases, and 6 bases lay outside the gene matches. The CDR3, as DNA: TGTGCCATCAGTGTCCAGGGGGCTGGATCACCCCTCCACTTT. It yields the protein CAISVQGAGSPLHF.

The chain recombines TRBV6-5 with TRBJ1-5, with a possible D match to TRBD1 (5 bases). V was pared by 4 bases and J by 9 bases, with 10 bases between. This CDR3 comprises 12 residues. Germline CDR1 reads MNHEY; CDR2 reads SVGAGI. The CDR3 region is CASSFPGRPQHF. CDR3 nucleotide sequence: TGTGCCAGCAGTTTCCCAGGGCGGCCCCAGCATTTT.

The chain employs TRBV7-2 and TRBJ2-5; 8 bases fit TRBD2. The CDR3 totals 14 residues. The V segment lost 0 bases and the J segment 4 bases; nucleotides outside the gene matches: 1. Germline CDR1 reads SGHTA; CDR2 reads FQGNSA. The CDR3 loop is CASSLAGLAETQYF. In DNA form, the CDR3 reads TGTGCCAGCAGCTTAGCAGGACTAGCAGAGACCCAGTACTTC.

This clone was observed once. The V gene is TRBV5-1, the J gene TRBJ2-1; 11 nucleotides align to TRBD1. Trimming cost V 4 bases and J 3 bases; bases outside gene matches: 15. The germline gives CDR1 SGHRS, CDR2 YFSETQ. The CDR3 contains 19 residues. The CDR3 nucleotides are TGCGCCAGCAGCACTCCTCTCCGGGACAGGGGGTTGGTCTACAATGAGCAGTTCTTC. Its translation is CASSTPLRDRGLVYNEQFF.

This chain joins TRBV10-3 and TRBJ1-3; D gene uncertain. Trimming took off 7 bases at V and 0 bases at J, with 10 bases between the two ends. The CDR3 is made up of 14 amino acids. CDR1 and CDR2 from the germline V gene are ENHRY and SYGVKD. Here the CDR3 reads CAIKQSASGNTIYF. The CDR3 nucleotides read TGTGCCATCAAGCAGAGCGCCTCTGGAAACACCATATATTTT.

This rearrangement joins TRBV14 to TRBJ2-1; 8 nucleotides line up with TRBD2. CDR1 is SGHDN and CDR2 is FVKESK in the germline V gene. This CDR3 is built from 17 residues. With V trimmed by 4 bases and J by 5 bases, 13 bases remained unmatched. The CDR3 protein is CASSPLGWVAGNNEQFF. CDR3 coding DNA: TGTGCCAGCAGCCCCTTGGGATGGGTAGCGGGAAACAATGAGCAGTTCTTC.